The 5 T cell receptor beta chains below all came from one sample that was sequenced in a study of immune cell composition in non-small cell lung cancer. The data were produced by immunoSEQ multiplex PCR, yet TCRdb's version contains in-frame clones alone and is incomplete. The table has about 11,000 clones, around two thirds seen once; the top ten hold 15% to 20%. The sequenced sample was lung tumor tissue. The origin of the receptors is a human donor with non-small cell lung cancer.

V gene TRBV7-9 combines with J gene TRBJ2-5; 9 positions agree with TRBD2. The ends lost 3 bases at V and 3 bases at J; junction bases unmatched: 2. CDR1 is SEHNR and CDR2 is FQNEAQ in the germline V gene (reference sequence). The CDR3 covers 14 residues. CDR3 bases: TGTGCCAGCAGCTTTAGCGGGAGTGAAGAGACCCAGTACTTC. Its translation is CASSFSGSEETQYF. The variable domain in full, with the rest retrieved from reference TRBV7-9 and TRBJ2-5, is DTGVSQNPRHKITKRGQNVTFRCDPISEHNRLYWYRQTLGQGPEFLTYFQNEAQLEKSRLLSDRFSAERPKGSFSTLEIQRTEQGDSAMYLCASSFSGSEETQYFGPGTRLLVL.

The chain recombines TRBV10-3 with TRBJ1-5; unclear D gene. The V and J ends lost 4 bases and 9 bases respectively, with 7 bases between them. CDR1 ENHRY and CDR2 SYGVKD come from the germline V gene. This CDR3 comprises 11 residues. CDR3 sequence reads: CAISGLWPQHF. CDR3 bases: TGTGCCATCAGTGGTCTTTGGCCCCAGCATTTT.

CDR3 residues: CATSGDSYNEQFF. In DNA form, the CDR3 reads TGTGCCACCAGCGGCGACAGTTACAATGAGCAGTTCTTC. V and J are TRBV15 and TRBJ2-1; TRBD1 is a possible D gene (5 bases). Per the germline V gene, CDR1 is LNHNV and CDR2 is YYDKDF (reference sequence). This CDR3 spans 13 amino acids. V was cut by 5 bases and J by 4 bases, with 9 bases left in between.

The chain combines TRBV4-2 with TRBJ2-1; TRBD2 aligns across 12 bases. The V gene's germline CDR1 is LGHNA and CDR2 YNFKEQ. V shed 1 base and J 0 bases; nucleotides not matched to a gene: 13. The CDR3 has 21 amino acids. CDR3 residues: CASSQGSTSGSEARSYNEQFF. DNA of the CDR3: TGTGCCAGCAGCCAAGGGTCGACTAGCGGGAGTGAGGCCCGCTCCTACAATGAGCAGTTCTTC.

The chain carries TRBV9 and TRBJ1-5, with a weak D call TRBD1 (6 bases). The CDR3 has 15 amino acids. CDR1 is SGDLS, CDR2 YYNGEE, per germline. Trimming shortened V by 4 bases and J by 6 bases, and 17 bases separated the two germline ends. CDR3 loop: CASSPKTGQGQPQHF. The CDR3 DNA reads as TGTGCCAGCAGCCCCAAAACAGGGCAGGGTCAGCCCCAGCATTTT. Based on the CDR3 plus reference TRBV9 and TRBJ1-5, the full variable domain is DSGVTQTPKHLITATGQRVTLRCSPRSGDLSVYWYQQSLDQGLQFLIQYYNGEERAKGNILERFSAQQFPDLHSELNLSSLELGDSALYFCASSPKTGQGQPQHFGDGTRLSIL.